Presented here are 23 T cell receptor beta chains from one specimen sequenced in a study of identifying expanded T cells in peripheral blood. Generated by immunoSEQ multiplex PCR, the TCRdb table keeps only in-frame clones and is missing some. The sample shows roughly 130,000 clones, roughly 90% of them seen only once. The source material was blood. These receptors were taken from a person between 18 and 70 years old in good health.

This clone turned up a few times. The chain links TRBV30 to TRBJ1-4, with D perhaps TRBD1 (5 bases). V lost 2 bases and J 7 bases, leaving 14 bases between the germline ends. The CDR3 consists of 14 residues. Germline V gene data show CDR1 as GTSNPN and CDR2 as SVGIG (reference sequence). CDR3 nucleotides: TGTGCCTGGAGTACGACGCGGGGGGGTGAAAAACTGTTTTTT. Its translation: CAWSTTRGGEKLFF.

The chain uses TRBV6-1 and TRBJ1-5; D ambiguous. The germline V gene has CDR1 MNHNS and CDR2 SASEGT. The CDR3 covers 13 residues. V lost 7 bases to trimming and J lost 5 bases, with 12 bases between them. In DNA form, the CDR3 reads TGTGCCAGCATTTGGGAGGGTCATCAGCCCCAGCATTTT. It specifies CASIWEGHQPQHF.

This clone has a single count. The V and J genes are TRBV5-1 and TRBJ1-4; tentatively, D is TRBD1 (5 bases). This CDR3 spans 13 amino acids. V was trimmed by 1 base and J by 7 bases, leaving 8 bases between them. The V gene's germline CDR1 is SGHRS and CDR2 YFSETQ. The CDR3 DNA is TGCGCCAGCAGCTTGAGGGGTTTTGAAAAACTGTTTTTT. It encodes CASSLRGFEKLFF.

CDR3 residues: CASSYSGGANEQYF. Here the CDR3 DNA reads TGTGCCAGCAGTTATTCCGGGGGAGCTAACGAGCAGTACTTC. The rearrangement uses TRBV6-5 and TRBJ2-7; weak D call: TRBD2 (6 bases). The CDR3 loop spans 14 amino acids. Germline loops: CDR1 MNHEY, CDR2 SVGAGI. V lost 3 bases and J 5 bases, leaving 14 bases between the germline ends.

CDR3 sequence (DNA): TGTGCCAGCAGGGGGGACAGGGGGCGTCTAGGTTCACCCCTCCACTTT. Translation: CASRGDRGRLGSPLHF. V and J are TRBV2 and TRBJ1-6; 12 nucleotides line up with TRBD1. Germline values: CDR1 SNHLY, CDR2 FYNNEI. This CDR3 region has 16 residues. Trimming took 6 bases from V and 9 from J; bases not matched to a gene: 9.

The V and J genes are TRBV7-8 and TRBJ2-7; TRBD1 matches at 11 bases. Germline V lookup: CDR1 SGHVS, CDR2 FQNEAQ. The length of the CDR3 is 14 residues. J was trimmed by 3 bases and V by 3 bases; bases with no gene match: 1. The CDR3 is CASSFGTGGYEQYF. The CDR3 DNA reads TGTGCCAGCAGCTTCGGGACAGGGGGCTACGAGCAGTACTTC.

The V gene is TRBV19, the J gene TRBJ2-7; 8 nucleotides match TRBD2. CDR1 LNHDA and CDR2 SQIVND come from the germline V gene (reference sequence). Unmatched junction bases numbered 9, after V lost 4 bases and J lost 1 base. The CDR3 loop spans 16 amino acids. CDR3 DNA sequence: TGTGCCAGTAGTAGAACCGGGACTAGGCTATCCTACGAGCAGTACTTC. This encodes CASSRTGTRLSYEQYF.

Here the CDR3 reads CASSPLTSGPTGELFF. In DNA, the CDR3 is TGTGCCAGCAGTCCCCTGACTAGCGGGCCCACCGGGGAGCTGTTTTTT. The V and J genes are TRBV27 and TRBJ2-2; TRBD2 agrees at 10 bases. Germline V CDR1 and CDR2: MNHEY, SMNVEV (reference sequence). After removal of 5 bases from V and 4 bases from J, the junction contained 7 bases not matched to a gene. CDR3 length: 16 amino acids.

This clone appeared a few times. The V call is TRBV5-4, the J call TRBJ2-5, with D unresolved. Trimming left V 2 bases short and J 1 base short, with 6 bases between. Looked up from germline, CDR1 is SGHNT and CDR2 is YYREEE (reference sequence). This CDR3 has 13 amino acids. CDR3 in DNA: TGTGCCAGCAGCTTAGAGTTCCAAGAGACCCAGTACTTC. Its translation: CASSLEFQETQYF.

This clone occurred many times. The chain employs TRBV5-1 and TRBJ1-5; no clear D gene. The ends were cut back, 0 bases at V and 1 base at J, with 8 bases in the middle. Germline assignment: CDR1 SGHRS and CDR2 YFSETQ. The CDR3 sequence is 15 residues long. CDR3 in DNA: TGCGCCAGCAGCTTGGCTCCAACAAGCAATCAGCCCCAGCATTTT. Its protein product is CASSLAPTSNQPQHF.

This clone is a singleton in its sample. The rearrangement uses TRBV5-8 and TRBJ2-5; 7 nucleotides agree with TRBD1. The CDR3 contains 15 residues. V shed 0 bases, J shed 5 bases, and the junction held 7 bases outside the gene matches. Germline-derived CDR1 and CDR2 are SGHTS and YDEGEE. The CDR3 is CASSLADLRGETQYF. CDR3 coding DNA: TGTGCCAGCAGCTTGGCCGATCTCAGGGGGGAGACCCAGTACTTC.

The rearrangement links TRBV18 to TRBJ2-3, with unresolved D. The CDR3 consists of 12 residues. Trimming shortened V by 5 bases and J by 2 bases, and 5 bases separated the two germline ends. Per germline, CDR1 KGHSH and CDR2 LQKENI. As DNA, the CDR3 is TGTGCCAGCTCAGTTATCACAGATACGCAGTATTTT. Its protein is CASSVITDTQYF.

This chain links TRBV7-8 with TRBJ2-7, with TRBD1 identical over 8 bases. V shed 4 bases and J 6 bases; nucleotides not matched to a gene: 14. The germline V gene has CDR1 SGHVS and CDR2 FQNEAQ. The CDR3 contains 16 residues. The CDR3 DNA reads TGTGCCAGCAGCTCCCCTACGACCAGGGGGCATCTCGAGCAGTACTTC. It translates to CASSSPTTRGHLEQYF.

This chain uses TRBV27 with TRBJ1-2; 7 nucleotides agree with TRBD1. In germline, CDR1 is MNHEY, CDR2 SMNVEV (reference sequence). The trim removed 2 bases at V and 4 bases at J, leaving 4 bases unmatched. The CDR3 contains 14 residues. In DNA form, the CDR3 reads TGTGCCAGCAGTTTAAGGGGGCAAAGCTATGGCTACACCTTC. Residues: CASSLRGQSYGYTF.

V gene TRBV27 combines with J gene TRBJ2-1, with a tentative D call TRBD2 (6 bases). V lost 5 bases to trimming and J lost 0 bases, with 14 bases between them. CDR1 MNHEY and CDR2 SMNVEV come from the germline V gene (reference sequence). This CDR3 has 16 residues. The chain's CDR3 is CASSHSGGGSYNEQFF. In DNA form, the CDR3 reads TGTGCCAGCAGTCATAGCGGAGGAGGCTCCTACAATGAGCAGTTCTTC.

This clone was recorded a few times. The chain carries TRBV6-1 and TRBJ1-6, with D unresolved. Trimming took off 10 bases at V and 8 bases at J, with 12 bases between the two ends. CDR1 is MNHNS and CDR2 is SASEGT in the germline V gene. The CDR3 runs 12 residues. As DNA, the CDR3 is TGTGCCACCGTCGAGGTGTATTCACCCCTCCACTTT. This gives the protein CATVEVYSPLHF.

The chain couples TRBV7-9 to TRBJ2-1; D not certain. V was trimmed by 3 bases and J by 5 bases, leaving 5 bases between them. Germline V CDR1 and CDR2: SEHNR, FQNEAQ (reference sequence). CDR3 length equals 12 residues. Here the CDR3 reads CASSLSNNEQFF. CDR3 DNA sequence: TGTGCCAGCAGCTTGTCCAACAATGAGCAGTTCTTC.

The rearrangement joins TRBV19 to TRBJ2-5; D not certain. CDR1 LNHDA and CDR2 SQIVND come from the germline V gene (reference sequence). V was clipped by 7 bases and J by 2 bases, with 17 bases between them. CDR3 size: 15 residues. The CDR3 here is CASTARQSRQETQYF. The CDR3 DNA follows: TGTGCCAGTACAGCTCGGCAGAGTCGACAAGAGACCCAGTACTTC.

This sequence joins TRBV28 and TRBJ2-2; D may be TRBD1 (6 bases). The CDR3 has 15 residues. Germline V gene lookup returns CDR1 MDHEN and CDR2 SYDVKM. Between the trimmed V and J ends, which lost 7 bases and 0 bases, there was a span of 12 bases. This CDR3 is CASKRTATNTGELFF. CDR3 coding DNA: TGTGCCAGCAAAAGGACAGCCACGAACACCGGGGAGCTGTTTTTT.

This chain joins TRBV18 and TRBJ2-7; D not resolved. The CDR3 has 12 residues. Germline lookup yields CDR1 KGHSH and CDR2 LQKENI. V dropped 3 bases and J dropped 3 bases, with 6 bases sitting between them. The CDR3 spells CASSPLIYEQYF. CDR3 nucleotide sequence: TGTGCCAGCTCACCCCTAATCTACGAGCAGTACTTC.

This chain uses TRBV5-6 with TRBJ2-5, with 9 bases identical to TRBD1. J was trimmed by 4 bases and V by 3 bases; bases with no gene match: 10. The CDR3 has 16 amino acids. Per germline, CDR1 SGHDT and CDR2 YYEEEE. As DNA, the CDR3 is TGTGCCAGCAGCTCGAGTGGACAGGGGCTTCGAGAGACCCAGTACTTC. Protein: CASSSSGQGLRETQYF.

The chain links TRBV6-5 to TRBJ2-7; D is undetermined. This CDR3 has 16 amino acids. Germline CDR1 is MNHEY and CDR2 is SVGAGI. V lost 2 bases to trimming and J lost 0 bases, with 14 bases between them. The CDR3 DNA is TGTGCCAGCAGTTACACCCCCGGCGAAAGCTCCTACGAGCAGTACTTC. Translation: CASSYTPGESSYEQYF.

The rearrangement uses TRBV11-3 and TRBJ2-5; 8 bases fit TRBD2. The CDR3 totals 16 residues. V dropped 1 base and J dropped 1; count of bases not matched to a gene: 5. Germline loops: CDR1 SGHNT, CDR2 YENEEA. DNA for the CDR3: TGTGCCAGCAGCTTAGGGGCGGGAGGTGGCCAAGAGACCCAGTACTTC. Its translation: CASSLGAGGGQETQYF.